Below are 4 T cell receptor beta chains sequenced from a single sample in a study of cytomegalovirus exposure and HLA in healthy donors. Researchers ran the PCR with 60 Vbeta and 13 Jbeta primers. Clones were sequenced by immunoSEQ multiplex PCR, and TCRdb holds only the in-frame ones, with some missing. This table has 140,000 to 150,000 clones, around 80% appearing once. The sequenced sample consisted of PBMCs. The receptors come from a woman in her sixties or seventies in good health and CMV-seropositive.

This clone has just a few counts. This chain links TRBV6-5 with TRBJ1-1; D gene uncertain. The CDR3 spans 15 residues. V dropped 7 bases and J dropped 1 base, with 16 bases sitting between them. CDR1 is MNHEY, CDR2 SVGAGI, per germline. The CDR3 DNA sequence: TGTGCCAGCACCTCAGGCGCAGGCGAGAACACTGAAGCTTTCTTT. It encodes CASTSGAGENTEAFF.

This rearrangement joins TRBV6-1 to TRBJ1-2, with TRBD1 identical over 7 bases. V was pared by 5 bases and J by 4 bases, with 10 bases of the junction left unmatched. The CDR3 contains 15 residues. Germline CDR1 is MNHNS and CDR2 is SASEGT. The CDR3: CASSPGTQGIYGYTF. The CDR3 DNA reads TGTGCCAGCAGTCCCGGGACACAGGGGATCTATGGCTACACCTTC.

The chain is built from TRBV28 and TRBJ1-5; 11 nucleotides match TRBD1. Trimming removed 5 bases from V and 2 bases from J; junction bases left unmatched: 14. Germline V CDR1 and CDR2: MDHEN, SYDVKM. This CDR3 has 19 residues. The CDR3 nucleotides are TGTGCCAGCAGTCGGGACAGGGGGTCCCTGTTATATCGCAATCAGCCCCAGCATTTT. It encodes CASSRDRGSLLYRNQPQHF.

The rearrangement links TRBV5-1 to TRBJ2-2; tentative D call: TRBD2 (5 bases). The CDR3 totals 15 residues. V was trimmed by 3 bases and J by 2 bases, leaving 11 bases between them. Germline CDR1 and CDR2: SGHRS and YFSETQ. CDR3 residues: CASSSLAFNTGELFF. CDR3 sequence (DNA): TGCGCCAGCAGCTCTTTAGCGTTTAACACCGGGGAGCTGTTTTTT.